The 12 T cell receptor beta chains listed next were all sequenced from one sample in a study of blood T cells in healthy people across ages. A sample-barcoded 5' primer and a J-beta primer mix were used in a second PCR of roughly 7 to 11 cycles. TCRdb redid the calling of the 5' RACE reads with MiXCR, one entry per CDR3 protein. The sample shows roughly 1,800,000 distinct CDR3 sequences, around half of them seen only once. The sample was blood. Receptors were obtained from a woman in her 40s in good health.

This chain connects TRBV9 to TRBJ2-7, with D perhaps given as TRBD1 or TRBD2 (5 bases each). Trimming removed 0 bases at V and 5 bases at J, with 12 bases between. The CDR3 spans 14 residues. The germline V gene has CDR1 SGDLS and CDR2 YYNGEE. CDR3 protein: CASSVVGGSNEQYF. In nucleotides, the CDR3 is TGTGCCAGCAGCGTAGTTGGGGGATCGAACGAGCAGTACTTC.

The gene calls are TRBV5-6 and TRBJ1-2; weak D call: TRBD1 (5 bases). Germline V lookup: CDR1 SGHDT, CDR2 YYEEEE. Trimming pared 2 bases from V and 7 bases from J, leaving 12 bases between. The CDR3 contains 13 residues. The CDR3 DNA is TGTGCCAGCAGCTTATGGGGGTTTGTTGGCTACACCTTC. Its translation is CASSLWGFVGYTF.

This clonotype occurred once. The chain uses TRBV5-1 and TRBJ2-6, with D perhaps matching TRBD1 or TRBD2 (5 bases each). V dropped 9 bases and J dropped 0 bases, with 10 bases sitting between them. Germline V gives CDR1 SGHRS, CDR2 YFSETQ. The CDR3 runs to 14 residues. The chain's CDR3 is CATGPFSGANVLTF. As DNA, the CDR3 is TGCGCCACGGGACCCTTCTCTGGGGCCAACGTCCTGACTTTC.

This chain links TRBV6-2 or TRBV6-3 with TRBJ2-1; D remains ambiguous. The CDR3 has 13 amino acids. Germline V gives CDR1 MNHEY, CDR2 SVGEGT. The V and J ends lost 3 bases and 4 bases respectively, with 7 bases between them. CDR3 sequence reads: CASSYGNYNEQFF. CDR3 bases: TGTGCCAGCAGTTATGGGAATTACAATGAGCAGTTCTTC.

In this sample, this clonotype turned up a few times. The rearrangement links TRBV6-6 to TRBJ2-7; D possibly uses TRBD1 or TRBD2 (6 bases each). The better agreement between TRBJ2-5 and the DNA end casts doubt on the J call. CDR3 size: 15 residues. The germline CDR1 and CDR2 sequences are MNHNY and SVGAGI (reference sequence). CDR3 sequence reads: CASSSGGLDQETQYF. The CDR3 DNA follows: TGTGCCAGCAGTTCTGGGGGGCTAGACCAAGAGACCCAGTACTTC.

This clonotype was observed a handful of times. V and J are TRBV7-2 and TRBJ2-6; D remains unclear. CDR1 is SGHTA and CDR2 is FQGNSA in the germline V gene. The CDR3 totals 18 residues. Trimming took 5 bases from V and 0 from J, leaving 17 bases between them. The CDR3: CASSLRPHTSSGANVLTF. The CDR3 coding sequence is TGTGCCAGCAGCCTCAGGCCCCACACGAGCTCTGGGGCCAACGTCCTGACTTTC.

V and J are TRBV14 and TRBJ2-1, with D possibly being TRBD2 (6 bases). The CDR3 runs 16 residues. Germline lookup yields CDR1 SGHDN and CDR2 FVKESK. V was trimmed by 2 bases and J by 3 bases, leaving 14 bases between them. The CDR3 DNA follows: TGTGCCAGCAGCCAAAAGAAACTGCGGGACTACAATGAGCAGTTCTTC. This codes for CASSQKKLRDYNEQFF.

The chain employs TRBV4-3 and TRBJ1-5; D is perhaps TRBD1 (6 bases). Germline CDR1 reads LGHNA; CDR2 reads YSLEER. The V gene lost 0 bases and the J gene lost 7 bases, with 13 bases spanning the gap. The CDR3 contains 15 residues. The CDR3 sequence: CASSQDGGGQQPQHF. The CDR3 region has the DNA TGCGCCAGCAGCCAAGATGGGGGGGGGCAACAGCCCCAGCATTTT.

This chain links TRBV29-1 with TRBJ2-5, with D perhaps assigned TRBD1 or TRBD2 (6 bases each). In germline, CDR1 is SQVTM, CDR2 ANQGSEA. The CDR3 loop spans 12 amino acids. V lost 6 bases and J 11 bases, leaving 19 bases between the germline ends. CDR3 in DNA: TGCAGCGTGGGGGGATGGGGGCGAGAGCAGTACTTC. It encodes CSVGGWGREQYF.

The V gene is TRBV6-6, the J gene TRBJ1-6; D is uncertain. CDR3 length: 15 residues. CDR1 and CDR2 from the germline V gene are MNHNY and SVGAGI (reference sequence). Between the trimmed V and J ends, which lost 6 bases and 7 bases, there was a span of 16 bases. The CDR3 loop is CASSPVEGRNSPLHF. The CDR3 nucleotides read TGTGCCAGCAGCCCCGTGGAGGGTCGAAATTCACCCCTCCACTTT.

This clonotype was seen only a few times. The V and J genes are TRBV11-1 and TRBJ2-3; 12 nucleotides align to TRBD1. The V gene end was trimmed by 4 bases and the J gene end by 2 bases; junction bases not matched to a gene: 4. CDR1 is SGHAT and CDR2 is FQDESV in the germline V gene (reference sequence). The CDR3 loop spans 16 amino acids. The CDR3 nucleotides are TGTGCCAGCAGCTCTTGGGGACAGGGGGCCACAGATACGCAGTATTTT. It is translated as CASSSWGQGATDTQYF.

This clonotype was observed a handful of times. V usage is TRBV12-3 or TRBV12-4 and J usage is TRBJ1-5; TRBD1 is a possible D gene (5 bases). V dropped 5 bases and J dropped 0 bases, with 23 bases sitting between them. The CDR3 spans 19 residues. This chain's CDR3 is CASSIPRDSSAYSNQPQHF. In DNA, the CDR3 is TGTGCCAGCAGTATCCCTCGGGACTCCTCGGCCTATAGCAATCAGCCCCAGCATTTT.